A single sample gave rise to the 17 T cell receptor beta chains below, sequenced in a study of blood T cell repertoires in COVID-19. TCRdb's table, derived via immunoSEQ multiplex PCR, lists solely in-frame clones and lacks some. The data show 180,000 or so clones, approximately 90% seen once. Sequencing was performed on peripheral blood. The receptors were sampled from a woman under 40 with active or convalescent COVID-19.

The chain uses TRBV6-5 and TRBJ1-2; 7 bases match TRBD1. V shed 4 bases, J shed 4 bases, and the junction held 3 bases outside the gene matches. The CDR3 is 13 residues long. Germline lookup yields CDR1 MNHEY and CDR2 SVGAGI. This CDR3 reads CASSSDRSYGYTF. CDR3 in DNA: TGTGCCAGCAGTTCGGACAGGTCCTATGGCTACACCTTC.

The gene calls are TRBV7-2 and TRBJ2-1; D not certain. Trimming left V 5 bases short and J 8 bases short, with 13 bases between. This CDR3 has 13 residues. Germline V gives CDR1 SGHTA, CDR2 FQGNSA. The CDR3: CASSLPSSYEQFF. DNA of the CDR3: TGTGCCAGCAGCCTTCCCTCGAGCTATGAGCAGTTCTTC.

The V and J genes are TRBV18 and TRBJ1-4; no firm D call. Germline-derived CDR1 and CDR2 are KGHSH and LQKENI. The CDR3 is 15 amino acids. The V end was cut by 2 bases, the J end by 3 bases, with 10 bases between. DNA for the CDR3: TGTGCCAGCTCACCAGTTACTGCCCCTAATGAAAAACTGTTTTTT. This translates into CASSPVTAPNEKLFF.

The chain carries TRBV5-1 and TRBJ1-2; 10 bases fit TRBD1. This CDR3 is 16 amino acids long. Germline CDR1 SGHRS, CDR2 YFSETQ. V shed 4 bases, J shed 4 bases, and the junction held 10 bases outside the gene matches. DNA of the CDR3: TGCGCCAGCAGCCTCGGACAGGGGGGCTCTTTCTATGGCTACACCTTC. Translation: CASSLGQGGSFYGYTF.

The chain joins TRBV19 to TRBJ1-5, with D perhaps matching TRBD1 (5 bases). The ends were cut back, 3 bases at V and 6 bases at J, with 12 bases in the middle. This CDR3 contains 14 residues. CDR1 is LNHDA and CDR2 is SQIVND in the germline V gene (reference sequence). The CDR3 DNA reads TGTGCCAGTAGTATTTCAGGGTCTGGTCAGCCCCAGCATTTT. It translates to CASSISGSGQPQHF.

This clone was seen once. The chain is built from TRBV15 and TRBJ1-1, with unresolved D. Deletions cut 2 bases from V and 6 bases from J, with 10 bases between. The germline V gene encodes CDR1 LNHNV and CDR2 YYDKDF (reference sequence). This CDR3 is built from 13 residues. The CDR3 sequence is CATSRRTDSEAFF. For the CDR3, the DNA is TGTGCCACCAGCAGAAGGACTGACTCTGAAGCTTTCTTT.

This clone was counted a single time. The rearrangement joins TRBV27 to TRBJ2-3; 14 positions agree with TRBD2. Germline loops: CDR1 MNHEY, CDR2 SMNVEV (reference sequence). The CDR3 loop spans 18 amino acids. The junction had 11 bases not matched to a gene; V was cut back by 4 bases and J by 5 bases. The CDR3 DNA sequence: TGTGCCAGCAGTTATGGGGGCGAGACTAGCGGGAGGGGAGATACGCAGTATTTT. It encodes CASSYGGETSGRGDTQYF.

The rearrangement uses TRBV19 and TRBJ1-4; D might be TRBD1 (6 bases). This CDR3 is built from 15 residues. The germline V gene encodes CDR1 LNHDA and CDR2 SQIVND (reference sequence). Trimming removed 4 bases at V and 8 bases at J, with 17 bases between. CDR3 sequence reads: CASSSLQGRGEKLFF. DNA for the CDR3: TGTGCCAGTAGTAGCCTACAGGGTAGAGGCGAAAAACTGTTTTTT.

The genes are TRBV30 and TRBJ1-1; D might be TRBD1 (5 bases). The length of the CDR3 is 15 residues. The V gene's germline CDR1 is GTSNPN and CDR2 SVGIG (reference sequence). Trimming stripped 0 bases from V and 6 bases from J, with 17 bases between. CDR3: CAWSVMGLVIAEAFF. In nucleotides, the CDR3 is TGTGCCTGGAGTGTCATGGGACTGGTGATAGCTGAAGCTTTCTTT.

The rearrangement joins TRBV9 to TRBJ2-7; weak D call: TRBD2 (6 bases). Germline CDR1 and CDR2: SGDLS and YYNGEE. This CDR3 contains 15 residues. The V end was cut by 0 bases, the J end by 5 bases, with 15 bases between. CDR3 coding DNA: TGTGCCAGCAGCGTAGAGGGAGCGGGCGTCCACGAGCAGTACTTC. Translating it yields CASSVEGAGVHEQYF.

CDR3 loop: CASSLEYALANEGYTF. DNA of the CDR3: TGTGCCAGCAGCTTAGAATATGCCTTGGCCAATGAAGGCTACACCTTC. The chain carries TRBV11-2 and TRBJ1-2; D unresolved. Deletions cut 0 bases from V and 8 bases from J, with 19 bases between. The CDR3 extends over 16 amino acids. Germline CDR1 reads SGHAT; CDR2 reads FQNNGV.

This clone has a single count. The chain links TRBV2 to TRBJ1-6, with D perhaps matching TRBD1 (5 bases). Trimming cost V 8 bases and J 7 bases, with 15 bases left between them. Germline values: CDR1 SNHLY, CDR2 FYNNEI. The CDR3 runs to 14 residues. CDR3 bases: TGTGCCAGCGGGGCAGGAATACCGAATTCACCCCTCCACTTT. Its protein product is CASGAGIPNSPLHF.

This rearrangement joins TRBV6-1 to TRBJ1-1; D is ambiguous. The germline CDR1 and CDR2 sequences are MNHNS and SASEGT. The V and J ends lost 1 base and 0 bases respectively, with 9 bases between them. CDR3 length equals 15 residues. CDR3 in amino acids: CASSEEAGMNTEAFF. CDR3 bases: TGTGCCAGCAGTGAAGAGGCAGGTATGAACACTGAAGCTTTCTTT.

The DNA of the CDR3 is TGTGCCAGCAGCTTAGTTGGCGGATACGAATCTGGAAACACCATATATTTT. The encoded protein is CASSLVGGYESGNTIYF. The V and J genes are TRBV7-9 and TRBJ1-3; D unresolved. CDR1 is SEHNR, CDR2 FQNEAQ, per germline (reference sequence). Between the trimmed V and J ends, which lost 1 base and 1 base, there was a span of 14 bases. CDR3 length: 17 amino acids.

This clone was recorded only once. The genes are TRBV7-9 and TRBJ2-7; 12 bases fit TRBD2. V was clipped by 5 bases and J by 2 bases; unmatched bases: 10. The CDR3 totals 17 residues. Looked up from germline, CDR1 is SEHNR and CDR2 is FQNEAQ (reference sequence). CDR3 protein: CASSPYSTSGRTYEQYF. CDR3 sequence (DNA): TGTGCCAGCAGCCCATACTCAACTAGCGGGAGGACCTACGAGCAGTACTTC.

The chain couples TRBV3-1 (or the pseudogene TRBV3-2) to TRBJ2-7, with D possibly matching TRBD1 (6 bases). The V gene's germline CDR1 is LGHDT and CDR2 YNNKEL (reference sequence). V gave up 5 bases and J gave up 2 bases, with 10 bases separating them. The CDR3 runs to 13 residues. CDR3 DNA: TGTGCCAGCAGCAAGACAGGTACCTACGAGCAGTACTTC. It codes for CASSKTGTYEQYF.

V is TRBV21-1 and J is TRBJ1-5; the D segment call TRBD1 is taken from the table without a DNA check. TRBV21-1 is classified as a pseudogene. The CDR3 is 16 residues long. CDR3 DNA sequence: TGTGCCAGCAGGATACAGGGAATTCAGAGCAATCAGCCCCAGCATTTT. Translation: CASRIQGIQSNQPQHF.